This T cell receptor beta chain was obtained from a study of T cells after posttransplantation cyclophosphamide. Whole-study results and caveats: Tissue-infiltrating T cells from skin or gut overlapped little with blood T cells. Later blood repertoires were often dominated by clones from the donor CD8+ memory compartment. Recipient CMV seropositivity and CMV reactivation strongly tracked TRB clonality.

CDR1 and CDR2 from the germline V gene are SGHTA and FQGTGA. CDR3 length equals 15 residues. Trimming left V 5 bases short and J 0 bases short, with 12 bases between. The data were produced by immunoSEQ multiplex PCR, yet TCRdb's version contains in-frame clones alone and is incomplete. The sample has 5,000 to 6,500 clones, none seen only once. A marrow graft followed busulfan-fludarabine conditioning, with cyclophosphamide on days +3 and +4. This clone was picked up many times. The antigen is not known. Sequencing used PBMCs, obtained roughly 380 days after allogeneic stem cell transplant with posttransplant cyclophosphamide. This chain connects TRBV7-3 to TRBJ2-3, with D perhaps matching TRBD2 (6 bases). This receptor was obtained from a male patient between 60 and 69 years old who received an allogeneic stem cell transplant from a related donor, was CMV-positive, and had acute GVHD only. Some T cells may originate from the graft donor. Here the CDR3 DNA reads TGTGCCAGCAGCCCCGGGACTGCTAGCACAGATACGCAGTATTTT. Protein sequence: CASSPGTASTDTQYF.